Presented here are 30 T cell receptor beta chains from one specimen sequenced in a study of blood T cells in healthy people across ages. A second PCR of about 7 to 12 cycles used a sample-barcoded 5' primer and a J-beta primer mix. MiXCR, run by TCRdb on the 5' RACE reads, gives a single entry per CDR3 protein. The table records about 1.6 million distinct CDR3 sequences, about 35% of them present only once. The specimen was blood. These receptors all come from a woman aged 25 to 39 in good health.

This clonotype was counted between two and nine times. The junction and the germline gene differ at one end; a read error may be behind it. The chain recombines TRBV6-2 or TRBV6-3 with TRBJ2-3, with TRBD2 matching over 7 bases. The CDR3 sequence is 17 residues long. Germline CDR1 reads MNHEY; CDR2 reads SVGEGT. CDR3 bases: TGTACCAGCAGCTATTCGATTGAGCGGGGAAGCACAGATACGCAGTATTTT. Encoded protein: CTSSYSIERGSTDTQYF.

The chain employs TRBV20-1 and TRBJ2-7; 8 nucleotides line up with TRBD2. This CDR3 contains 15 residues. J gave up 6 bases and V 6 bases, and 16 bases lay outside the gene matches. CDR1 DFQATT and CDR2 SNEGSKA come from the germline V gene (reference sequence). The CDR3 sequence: CSAPGTSLSRSEQYF. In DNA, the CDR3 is TGCAGTGCCCCCGGGACTAGTTTGTCACGGAGCGAGCAGTACTTC.

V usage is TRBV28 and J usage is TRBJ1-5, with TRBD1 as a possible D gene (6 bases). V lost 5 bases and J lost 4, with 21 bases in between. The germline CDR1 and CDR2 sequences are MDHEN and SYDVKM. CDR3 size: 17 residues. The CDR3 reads CASSPRTVIETNQPQHF. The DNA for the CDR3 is TGTGCCAGCAGTCCCCGGACAGTTATCGAAACAAATCAGCCCCAGCATTTT.

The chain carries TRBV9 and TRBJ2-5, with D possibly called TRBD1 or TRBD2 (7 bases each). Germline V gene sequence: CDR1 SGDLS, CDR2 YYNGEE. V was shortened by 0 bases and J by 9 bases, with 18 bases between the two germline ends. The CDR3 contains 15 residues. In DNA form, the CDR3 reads TGTGCCAGCAGCGTAGGTCCCGAGGCAGGGGGGGCCCAGTACTTC. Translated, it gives CASSVGPEAGGAQYF. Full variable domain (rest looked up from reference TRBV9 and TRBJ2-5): DSGVTQTPKHLITATGQRVTLRCSPRSGDLSVYWYQQSLDQGLQFLIQYYNGEERAKGNILERFSAQQFPDLHSELNLSSLELGDSALYFCASSVGPEAGGAQYFGPGTRLLVL.

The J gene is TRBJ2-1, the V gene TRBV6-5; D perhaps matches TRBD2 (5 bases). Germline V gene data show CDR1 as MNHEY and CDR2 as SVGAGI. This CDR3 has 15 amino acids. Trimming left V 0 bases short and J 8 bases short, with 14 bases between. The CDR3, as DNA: TGTGCCAGCAGTTACTCGGGCCGGGATAGGGATGAGCAGTTCTTC. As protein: CASSYSGRDRDEQFF.

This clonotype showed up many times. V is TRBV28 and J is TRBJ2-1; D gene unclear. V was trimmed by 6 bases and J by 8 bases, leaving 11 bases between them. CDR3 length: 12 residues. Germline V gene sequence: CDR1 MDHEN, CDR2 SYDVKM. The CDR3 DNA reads TGTGCCAGCAGACCCCGTAGGGATGAGCAGTTCTTC. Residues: CASRPRRDEQFF.

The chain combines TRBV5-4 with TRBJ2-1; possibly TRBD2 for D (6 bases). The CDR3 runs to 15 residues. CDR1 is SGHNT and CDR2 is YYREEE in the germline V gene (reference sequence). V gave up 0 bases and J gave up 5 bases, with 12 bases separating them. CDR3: CASSLGTRGDNEQFF. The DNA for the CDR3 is TGTGCCAGCAGCTTGGGGACGCGGGGAGACAATGAGCAGTTCTTC.

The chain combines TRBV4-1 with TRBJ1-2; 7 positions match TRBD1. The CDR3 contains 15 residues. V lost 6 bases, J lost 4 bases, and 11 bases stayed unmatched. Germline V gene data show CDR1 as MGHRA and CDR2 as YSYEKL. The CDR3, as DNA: TGCGCCAGCAGGGACCCGTTGACAGGGATCTATGGCTACACCTTC. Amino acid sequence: CASRDPLTGIYGYTF.

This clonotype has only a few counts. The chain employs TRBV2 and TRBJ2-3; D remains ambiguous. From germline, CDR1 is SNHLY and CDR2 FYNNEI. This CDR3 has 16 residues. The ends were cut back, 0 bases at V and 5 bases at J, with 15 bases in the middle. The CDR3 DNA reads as TGTGCCAGCAGTGAAGCCCACAGATTAGTGAGAGATACGCAGTATTTT. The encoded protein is CASSEAHRLVRDTQYF.

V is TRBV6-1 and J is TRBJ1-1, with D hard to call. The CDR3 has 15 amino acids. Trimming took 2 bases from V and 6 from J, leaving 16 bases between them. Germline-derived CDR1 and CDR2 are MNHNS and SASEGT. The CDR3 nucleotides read TGTGCCAGCAGTGAATTGGCCGCGGGGAGCGCTGAAGCTTTCTTT. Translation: CASSELAAGSAEAFF.

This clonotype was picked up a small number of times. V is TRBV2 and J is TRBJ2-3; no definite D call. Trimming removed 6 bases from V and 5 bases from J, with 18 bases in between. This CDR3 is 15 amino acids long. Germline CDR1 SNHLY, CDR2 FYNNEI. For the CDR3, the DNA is TGTGCCAGCAGGTTCGGAAGGGCTTCGGAAGATACGCAGTATTTT. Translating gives CASRFGRASEDTQYF.

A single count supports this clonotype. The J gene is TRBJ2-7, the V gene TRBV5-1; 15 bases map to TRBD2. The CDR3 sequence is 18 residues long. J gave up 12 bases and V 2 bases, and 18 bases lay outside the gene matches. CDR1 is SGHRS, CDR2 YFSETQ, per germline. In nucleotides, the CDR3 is TGCGCCAGCAGCTTAGGACTAGCGGGAGGGGTGCGTCAAAACATTCGGTACTTC. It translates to CASSLGLAGGVRQNIRYF.

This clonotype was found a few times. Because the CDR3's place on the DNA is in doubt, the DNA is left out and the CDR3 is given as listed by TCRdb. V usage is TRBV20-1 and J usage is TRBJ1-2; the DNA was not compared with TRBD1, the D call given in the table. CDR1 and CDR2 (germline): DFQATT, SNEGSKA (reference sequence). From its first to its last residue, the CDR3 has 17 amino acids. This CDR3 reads CSARVGTGSARDYGNTF.

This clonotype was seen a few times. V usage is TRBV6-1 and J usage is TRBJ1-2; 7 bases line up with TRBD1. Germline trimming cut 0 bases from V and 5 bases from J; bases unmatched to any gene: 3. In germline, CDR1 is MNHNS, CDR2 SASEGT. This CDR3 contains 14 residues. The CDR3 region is CASSEAARGYGYTF. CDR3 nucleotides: TGTGCCAGCAGTGAAGCGGCCAGGGGGTATGGCTACACCTTC.

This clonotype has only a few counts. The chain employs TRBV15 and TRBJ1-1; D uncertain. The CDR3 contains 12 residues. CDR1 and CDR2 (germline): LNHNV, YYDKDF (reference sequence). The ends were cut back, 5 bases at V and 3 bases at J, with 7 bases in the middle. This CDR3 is CATSPTHTEAFF. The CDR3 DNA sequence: TGTGCCACCAGCCCCACCCACACTGAAGCTTTCTTT.

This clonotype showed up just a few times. CDR3 in amino acids: CASSLVASGRADEQFF. The CDR3 DNA reads as TGTGCCAGCAGCTTAGTCGCTAGCGGGAGGGCCGATGAGCAGTTCTTC. The chain links TRBV13 to TRBJ2-1; 12 bases line up with TRBD2. The ends lost 1 base at V and 8 bases at J; junction bases unmatched: 6. CDR1 is PRHDT, CDR2 FYEKMQ, per germline (reference sequence). CDR3 size: 16 residues. The full variable domain, with the rest looked up from reference TRBV13 and TRBJ2-1, is AAGVIQSPRHLIKEKRETATLKCYPIPRHDTVYWYQQGPGQDPQFLISFYEKMQSDKGSIPDRFSAQQFSDYHSELNMSSLELGDSALYFCASSLVASGRADEQFFGPGTRLTVL.

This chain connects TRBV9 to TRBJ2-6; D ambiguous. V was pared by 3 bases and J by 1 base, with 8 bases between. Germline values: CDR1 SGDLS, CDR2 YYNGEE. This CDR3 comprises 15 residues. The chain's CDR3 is CASSARASGANVLTF. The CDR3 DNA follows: TGTGCCAGCAGCGCAAGGGCTTCTGGGGCCAACGTCCTGACTTTC.

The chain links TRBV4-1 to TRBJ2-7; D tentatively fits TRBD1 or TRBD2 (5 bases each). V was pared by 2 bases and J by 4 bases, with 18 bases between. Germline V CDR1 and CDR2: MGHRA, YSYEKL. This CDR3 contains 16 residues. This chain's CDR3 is CASSQMAGAGTYEQYF. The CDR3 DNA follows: TGCGCCAGCAGCCAAATGGCCGGGGCAGGAACGTACGAGCAGTACTTC.

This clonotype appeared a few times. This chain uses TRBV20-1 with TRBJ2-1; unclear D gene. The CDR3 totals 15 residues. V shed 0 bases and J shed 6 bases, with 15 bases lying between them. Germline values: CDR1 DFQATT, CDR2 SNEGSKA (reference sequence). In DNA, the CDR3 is TGCAGTGCTAGAGATCCCCTAGTCAGTTCCAATGAGCAGTTCTTC. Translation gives CSARDPLVSSNEQFF.

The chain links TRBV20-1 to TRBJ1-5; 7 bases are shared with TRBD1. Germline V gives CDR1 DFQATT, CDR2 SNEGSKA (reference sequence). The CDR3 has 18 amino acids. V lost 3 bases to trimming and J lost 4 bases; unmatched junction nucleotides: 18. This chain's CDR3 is CSASPDLTGTAINQPQHF. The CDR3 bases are TGCAGTGCTAGCCCTGATTTGACCGGGACAGCGATAAATCAGCCCCAGCATTTT.

The CDR3 protein is CASSEAGGTQETQYF. The CDR3 region has the DNA TGTGCCAGCAGTGAAGCAGGGGGGACCCAAGAGACCCAGTACTTC. The chain combines TRBV2 with TRBJ2-5; the D call may be TRBD1 or TRBD2 (6 bases each). Germline V lookup: CDR1 SNHLY, CDR2 FYNNEI. With 0 bases removed from V and 1 base from J, the gap between germline ends came to 9 bases. The CDR3 is made up of 15 amino acids.

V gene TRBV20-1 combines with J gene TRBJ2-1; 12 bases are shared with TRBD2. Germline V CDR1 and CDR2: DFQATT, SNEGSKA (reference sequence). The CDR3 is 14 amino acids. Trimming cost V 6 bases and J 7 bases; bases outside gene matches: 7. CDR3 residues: CSANRLAGENEQFF. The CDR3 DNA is TGCAGTGCCAATCGACTAGCGGGAGAGAATGAGCAGTTCTTC.

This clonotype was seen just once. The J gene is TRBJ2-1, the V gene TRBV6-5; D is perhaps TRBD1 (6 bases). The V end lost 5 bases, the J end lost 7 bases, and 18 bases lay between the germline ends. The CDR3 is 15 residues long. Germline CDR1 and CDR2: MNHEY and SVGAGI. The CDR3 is CASSPSQGQGNEQFF. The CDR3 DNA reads TGTGCCAGCAGTCCAAGCCAGGGGCAGGGGAATGAGCAGTTCTTC.

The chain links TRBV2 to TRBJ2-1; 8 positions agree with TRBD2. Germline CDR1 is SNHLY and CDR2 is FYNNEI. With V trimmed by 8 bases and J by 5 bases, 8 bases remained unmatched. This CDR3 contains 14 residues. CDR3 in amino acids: CASLWERGNNEQFF. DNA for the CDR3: TGTGCCAGCCTATGGGAGCGGGGGAACAATGAGCAGTTCTTC.

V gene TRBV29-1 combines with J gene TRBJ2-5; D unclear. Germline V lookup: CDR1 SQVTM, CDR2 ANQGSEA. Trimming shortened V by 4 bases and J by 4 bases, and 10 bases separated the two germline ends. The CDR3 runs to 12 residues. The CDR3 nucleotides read TGCAGCGTTGGATCCTTGGGAGAGACCCAGTACTTC. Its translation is CSVGSLGETQYF.

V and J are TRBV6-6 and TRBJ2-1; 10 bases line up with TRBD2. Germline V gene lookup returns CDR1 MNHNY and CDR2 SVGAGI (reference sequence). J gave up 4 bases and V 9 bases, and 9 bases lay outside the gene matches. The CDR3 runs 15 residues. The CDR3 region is CASDTSGNPYNEQFF. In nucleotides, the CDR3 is TGTGCCAGTGATACTAGCGGGAACCCGTACAATGAGCAGTTCTTC.

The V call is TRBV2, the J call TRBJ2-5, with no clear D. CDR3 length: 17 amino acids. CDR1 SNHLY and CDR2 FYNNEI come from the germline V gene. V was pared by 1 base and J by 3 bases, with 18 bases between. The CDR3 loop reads CASSEGSEVRPKETQYF. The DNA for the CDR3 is TGTGCCAGCAGTGAAGGGTCCGAGGTTAGGCCTAAAGAGACCCAGTACTTC.

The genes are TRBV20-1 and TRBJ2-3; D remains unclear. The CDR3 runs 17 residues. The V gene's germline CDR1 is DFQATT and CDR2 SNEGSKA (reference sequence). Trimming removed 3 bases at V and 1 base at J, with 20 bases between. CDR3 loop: CSASPPPSPMGTDTQYF. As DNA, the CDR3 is TGCAGTGCTAGCCCCCCCCCTAGTCCAATGGGCACAGATACGCAGTATTTT.

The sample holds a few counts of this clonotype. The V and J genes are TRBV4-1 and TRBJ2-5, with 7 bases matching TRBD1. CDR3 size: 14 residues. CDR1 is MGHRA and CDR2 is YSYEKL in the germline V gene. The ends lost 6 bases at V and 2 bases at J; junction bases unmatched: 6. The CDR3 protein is CASRRTGSQETQYF. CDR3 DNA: TGCGCCAGCAGACGGACAGGATCACAAGAGACCCAGTACTTC.

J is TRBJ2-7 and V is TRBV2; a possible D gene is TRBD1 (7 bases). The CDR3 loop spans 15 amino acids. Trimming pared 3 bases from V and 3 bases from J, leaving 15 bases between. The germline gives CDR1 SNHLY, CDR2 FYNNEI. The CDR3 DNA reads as TGTGCCAGCAGTGATGACAGGGACTTTTACTACGAGCAGTACTTC. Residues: CASSDDRDFYYEQYF.